This T cell receptor beta chain is from a study of blood T cell repertoires in COVID-19. Overall study: PBMCs, B-cell-depleted T cells, or T cells provided the cDNA or gDNA that made up the material.

Original handling: For nucleated cells, counts were estimated from reference gene primer amplification. TCRdb's table, derived via immunoSEQ multiplex PCR, lists solely in-frame clones and lacks some. V, J and clone size are taken as reported in that table, and D and trimming were inferred from the DNA itself. The table records tens of thousands of clones, about nine tenths of them present only once. V was clipped by 2 bases and J by 5 bases; unmatched bases: 6. The CDR3 covers 16 residues. The germline gives CDR1 LGHNT, CDR2 FRNRAP. The chain is built from TRBV12-5 and TRBJ2-1, with TRBD1 identical over 10 bases. Sequencing used peripheral blood. The TCR comes from a man between 65 and 79 years old with acute or convalescent COVID-19. CDR3 nucleotide sequence: TGTGCTAGTGGTTTGCTCGGGACAGGGGTAAACAATGAGCAGTTCTTC. The encoded protein is CASGLLGTGVNNEQFF.